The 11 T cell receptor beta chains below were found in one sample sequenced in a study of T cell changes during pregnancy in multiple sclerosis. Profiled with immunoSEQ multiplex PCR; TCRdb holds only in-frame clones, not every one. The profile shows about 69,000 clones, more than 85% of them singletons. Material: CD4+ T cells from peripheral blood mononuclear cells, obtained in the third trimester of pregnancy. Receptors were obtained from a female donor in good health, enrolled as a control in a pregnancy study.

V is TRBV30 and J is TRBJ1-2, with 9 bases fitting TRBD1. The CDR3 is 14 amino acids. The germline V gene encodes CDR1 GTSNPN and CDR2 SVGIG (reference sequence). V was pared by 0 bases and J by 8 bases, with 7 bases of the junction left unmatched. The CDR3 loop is CAWSVNRGRSGYTF. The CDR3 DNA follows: TGTGCCTGGAGTGTAAACAGGGGGCGGAGCGGCTACACCTTC.

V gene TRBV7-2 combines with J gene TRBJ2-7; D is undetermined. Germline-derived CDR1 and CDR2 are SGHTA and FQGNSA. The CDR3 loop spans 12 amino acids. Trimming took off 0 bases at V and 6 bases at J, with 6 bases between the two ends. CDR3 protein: CASSLAFREQYF. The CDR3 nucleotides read TGTGCCAGCAGCTTAGCCTTCCGCGAGCAGTACTTC.

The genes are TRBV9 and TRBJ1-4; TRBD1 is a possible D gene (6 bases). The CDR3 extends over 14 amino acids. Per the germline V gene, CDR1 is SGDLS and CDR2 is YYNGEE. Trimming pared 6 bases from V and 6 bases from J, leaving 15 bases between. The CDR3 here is CASNRRGGDEKLFF. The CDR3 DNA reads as TGTGCCAGCAATCGACGAGGGGGTGATGAAAAACTGTTTTTT.

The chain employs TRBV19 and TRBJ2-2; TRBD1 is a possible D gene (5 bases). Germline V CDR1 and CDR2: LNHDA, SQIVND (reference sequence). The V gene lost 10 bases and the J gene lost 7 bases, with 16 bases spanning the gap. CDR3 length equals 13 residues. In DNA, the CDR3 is TGTGCCACTAGGGGCAGGGTCGGCGGGGAGCTGTTTTTT. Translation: CATRGRVGGELFF.

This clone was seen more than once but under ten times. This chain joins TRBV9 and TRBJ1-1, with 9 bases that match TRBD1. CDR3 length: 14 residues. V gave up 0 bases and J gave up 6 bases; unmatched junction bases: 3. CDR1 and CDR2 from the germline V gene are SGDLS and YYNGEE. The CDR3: CASSVADRGAEAFF. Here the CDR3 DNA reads TGTGCCAGCAGCGTAGCGGACAGGGGCGCTGAAGCTTTCTTT.

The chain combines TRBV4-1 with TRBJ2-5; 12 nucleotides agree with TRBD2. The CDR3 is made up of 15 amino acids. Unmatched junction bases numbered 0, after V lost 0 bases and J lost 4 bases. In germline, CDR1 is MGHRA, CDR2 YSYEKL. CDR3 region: CASSQETSGGETQYF. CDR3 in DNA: TGCGCCAGCAGCCAAGAGACTAGCGGGGGAGAGACCCAGTACTTC.

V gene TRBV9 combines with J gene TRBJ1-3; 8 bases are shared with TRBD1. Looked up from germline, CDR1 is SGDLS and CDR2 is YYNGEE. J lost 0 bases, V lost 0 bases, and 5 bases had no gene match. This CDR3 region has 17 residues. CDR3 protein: CASSVAGQATSGNTIYF. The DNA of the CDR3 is TGTGCCAGCAGCGTAGCGGGACAGGCGACCTCTGGAAACACCATATATTTT. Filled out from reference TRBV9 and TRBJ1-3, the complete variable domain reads DSGVTQTPKHLITATGQRVTLRCSPRSGDLSVYWYQQSLDQGLQFLIQYYNGEERAKGNILERFSAQQFPDLHSELNLSSLELGDSALYFCASSVAGQATSGNTIYFGEGSWLTVV.

The CDR3 DNA sequence: TGTGCCAGCAGCCATCGACCCGGGACAGGGTTTGAAAAACTGTTTTTT. The encoded protein is CASSHRPGTGFEKLFF. The rearrangement uses TRBV16 and TRBJ1-4, with 9 bases identical to TRBD1. The length of the CDR3 is 16 residues. J gave up 7 bases and V 3 bases, and 9 bases lay outside the gene matches. Germline V gene data show CDR1 as KGHSY and CDR2 as FQNENV.

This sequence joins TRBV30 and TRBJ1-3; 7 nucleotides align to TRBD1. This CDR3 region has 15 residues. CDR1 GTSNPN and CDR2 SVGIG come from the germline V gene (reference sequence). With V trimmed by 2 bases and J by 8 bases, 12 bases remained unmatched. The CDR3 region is CAWSPRTGRRDTIYF. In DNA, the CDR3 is TGTGCCTGGAGTCCTCGGACAGGACGCCGGGACACCATATATTTT.

CDR3 in DNA: TGCGCCAGCAGCCGGACAGCCATGAACACTGAAGCTTTCTTT. Its translation is CASSRTAMNTEAFF. The chain is built from TRBV4-3 and TRBJ1-1, with a tentative D call TRBD1 (6 bases). CDR1 LGHNA and CDR2 YSLEER come from the germline V gene. The CDR3 loop spans 14 amino acids. Trimming left V 4 bases short and J 0 bases short, with 9 bases between.

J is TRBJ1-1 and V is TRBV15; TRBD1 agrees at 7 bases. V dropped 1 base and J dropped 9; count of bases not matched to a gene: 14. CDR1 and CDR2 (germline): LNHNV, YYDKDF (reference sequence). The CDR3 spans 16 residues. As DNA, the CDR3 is TGTGCCACCAGCAGAGTGGTCCCGACAGGGATCGGCCAAGCTTTCTTT. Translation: CATSRVVPTGIGQAFF. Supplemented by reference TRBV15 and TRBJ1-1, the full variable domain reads DAMVIQNPRYQVTQFGKPVTLSCSQTLNHNVMYWYQQKSSQAPKLLFHYYDKDFNNEADTPDNFQSRRPNTSFCFLDIRSPGLGDTAMYLCATSRVVPTGIGQAFFGQGTRLTVV.